The entry below describes one TCR beta chain. This sample stems from a study of shared clonotypes between healthy human individuals. The data were produced by immunoSEQ multiplex PCR, yet TCRdb's version contains in-frame clones alone and is incomplete. The table lists 2.3 million or so clones, 90% to 95% of them singletons. V was pared by 0 bases and J by 3 bases, with 5 bases of the junction left unmatched. Germline V gives CDR1 SGHNT, CDR2 YYREEE (reference sequence). The CDR3 consists of 16 residues. This clonotype was obtained from a man between 18 and 35 years old in good health. Some clones in this sample may be carry-over from other donors' samples. The chain links TRBV5-4 to TRBJ2-5, with 10 bases fitting TRBD2. The sequencing input was naive CD4+ T cells from PBMCs. As for subset: CD45RA+ positively selected. For the CDR3, the DNA is TGTGCCAGCAGCTTGGGAACTAGCGGGATAAAAGAGACCCAGTACTTC. It specifies CASSLGTSGIKETQYF.